The 16 T cell receptor beta chains given below trace back to one sample, sequenced in a study of CD8 T cells in ankylosing spondylitis. TCRdb re-called the 5' RACE reads with MiXCR, one entry per CDR3 protein. The top ten hold less than 0.75% of the sample, which has 250,000 or so distinct CDR3 sequences, under 30% seen once. The sample taken for sequencing was blood, either unsorted or a sorted T cell fraction (not recorded which). The receptors stem from a male donor with ankylosing spondylitis or in good health (not recorded which).

The chain recombines TRBV7-3 with TRBJ2-1; D is perhaps TRBD2 (5 bases). CDR3 size: 16 residues. Germline lookup yields CDR1 SGHTA and CDR2 FQGTGA. Deletions cut 0 bases from V and 0 bases from J, with 9 bases between. The CDR3 DNA is TGTGCCAGCAGCTTAACCGGGAACCCCTCCTACAATGAGCAGTTCTTC. Amino acids: CASSLTGNPSYNEQFF.

The chain employs TRBV20-1 and TRBJ2-7; 7 bases agree with TRBD1. V shed 5 bases, J shed 1 base, and the junction held 5 bases outside the gene matches. Per germline, CDR1 DFQATT and CDR2 SNEGSKA (reference sequence). The CDR3 is made up of 13 amino acids. The CDR3 DNA reads TGCAGTGCTGACAGGGAGTCGTCCTACGAGCAGTACTTC. It is translated as CSADRESSYEQYF.

This clonotype was counted a few times. V gene TRBV24-1 combines with J gene TRBJ2-5, with TRBD2 identical over 7 bases. With V trimmed by 2 bases and J by 1 base, 3 bases remained unmatched. Germline V lookup: CDR1 KGHDR, CDR2 SFDVKD. The CDR3 has 15 residues. The CDR3 DNA reads as TGTGCCACCAGTGATTGGGGGGGTGGCCAAGAGACCCAGTACTTC. It is translated as CATSDWGGGQETQYF.

This clonotype was recorded at least ten times. The rearrangement joins TRBV18 to TRBJ2-2; 7 bases align to TRBD1. Germline loops: CDR1 KGHSH, CDR2 LQKENI. V lost 4 bases, J lost 5 bases, and 13 bases stayed unmatched. The CDR3 contains 17 residues. The CDR3 bases are TGTGCCAGCTCACTATCCAACGACAGGGTGGTGACCGGGGAGCTGTTTTTT. It specifies CASSLSNDRVVTGELFF.

This clonotype was detected ten times or more. This chain links TRBV10-2 with TRBJ2-7, with a weak D call TRBD2 (7 bases). This CDR3 region has 14 residues. Between the trimmed V and J ends, which lost 4 bases and 3 bases, there was a span of 13 bases. Germline-derived CDR1 and CDR2 are WSHSY and SAAADI. Written as DNA, the CDR3 is TGCGCCAGCAGTGTGGGCGGGGGCCTCTACGAGCAGTACTTC. Encoded protein: CASSVGGGLYEQYF.

The gene calls are TRBV20-1 and TRBJ2-7, with 12 nucleotides matching TRBD2. Losses at the gene ends were 3 bases for V and 6 bases for J; bases not matched to a gene: 6. Germline CDR1 is DFQATT and CDR2 is SNEGSKA (reference sequence). The CDR3 covers 14 residues. DNA of the CDR3: TGCAGTGCTAGTATCCTAGCGGGGGGGTCCGAGCAGTACTTC. Its translation is CSASILAGGSEQYF.

This clonotype was picked up a small number of times. This chain links TRBV20-1 with TRBJ2-3; D is undetermined. The CDR3 runs 14 residues. V lost 0 bases and J 0 bases, leaving 7 bases between the germline ends. Per germline, CDR1 DFQATT and CDR2 SNEGSKA (reference sequence). As DNA, the CDR3 is TGCAGTGCTAGAGAGTGGGGAAGCACAGATACGCAGTATTTT. As protein: CSAREWGSTDTQYF.

The rearrangement uses TRBV12-3 or TRBV12-4 and TRBJ2-3; 7 nucleotides match TRBD2. J gave up 6 bases and V 7 bases, and 4 bases lay outside the gene matches. CDR3 length: 12 residues. The chain's CDR3 is CASTFGGDTQYF. The CDR3 nucleotides are TGTGCCAGCACCTTCGGGGGGGATACGCAGTATTTT.

Many counts were recorded for this clonotype. This chain links TRBV20-1 with TRBJ1-6; the D gene is possibly TRBD1 (6 bases). The germline V gene encodes CDR1 DFQATT and CDR2 SNEGSKA (reference sequence). This CDR3 is built from 15 residues. V lost 3 bases and J 9 bases, leaving 18 bases between the germline ends. The CDR3 loop reads CSAREAGDVGSPLHF. CDR3 coding DNA: TGCAGTGCTAGGGAGGCAGGGGATGTTGGTTCACCCCTCCACTTT.

This clonotype was observed at least ten times. V usage is TRBV20-1 and J usage is TRBJ2-3; 8 bases are a match to TRBD2. This CDR3 comprises 13 residues. The junction had 5 bases not matched to a gene; V was cut back by 3 bases and J by 6 bases. Germline V gene lookup returns CDR1 DFQATT and CDR2 SNEGSKA (reference sequence). The DNA of the CDR3 is TGCAGTGCTAGCGGGGGGGCGAGCGATACGCAGTATTTT. This sequence encodes CSASGGASDTQYF.

The CDR3 sequence: CAIRLTSGGNEQFF. The CDR3 DNA follows: TGTGCCATCAGATTAACTAGCGGGGGAAATGAGCAGTTCTTC. This rearrangement joins TRBV10-3 to TRBJ2-1; TRBD2 aligns across 11 bases. This CDR3 has 14 residues. V lost 6 bases and J lost 7; bases outside the gene matches: 5. The V gene's germline CDR1 is ENHRY and CDR2 SYGVKD.

This clonotype was seen repeatedly, ten times or more. This chain connects TRBV20-1 to TRBJ2-5; a possible D gene is TRBD2 (5 bases). V lost 0 bases and J lost 7, with 6 bases in between. Germline lookup yields CDR1 DFQATT and CDR2 SNEGSKA (reference sequence). CDR3 length: 11 amino acids. The DNA of the CDR3 is TGCAGTGCTAGAGAGGGAGTGACCCAGTACTTC. Encoded protein: CSAREGVTQYF.

V gene TRBV20-1 combines with J gene TRBJ2-7, with 8 bases fitting TRBD2. CDR3 length equals 14 residues. From germline, CDR1 is DFQATT and CDR2 SNEGSKA (reference sequence). V shed 3 bases, J shed 5 bases, and the junction held 9 bases outside the gene matches. CDR3 DNA sequence: TGCAGTGCTAGTTGGGTAGCGGGGCCCGACGAGCAGTACTTC. It codes for CSASWVAGPDEQYF.

This clonotype was seen repeatedly, ten times or more. The chain uses TRBV29-1 and TRBJ2-7, with 9 nucleotides matching TRBD1. Trimming removed 6 bases from V and 6 bases from J; junction bases left unmatched: 12. The length of the CDR3 is 14 residues. Germline-derived CDR1 and CDR2 are SQVTM and ANQGSEA. This CDR3 is CSVESGTGLAEQYF. In DNA, the CDR3 is TGCAGCGTAGAATCCGGGACAGGGTTAGCCGAGCAGTACTTC.

V gene TRBV10-1 combines with J gene TRBJ2-1; the match to TRBD1 covers 7 bases. Germline-derived CDR1 and CDR2 are WNHNN and SYGVQD (reference sequence). The trim removed 9 bases at V and 5 bases at J, leaving 10 bases unmatched. The CDR3 runs to 14 residues. The CDR3 bases are TGCGCCAGACTCCCGGGACAGAGGGACAATGAGCAGTTCTTC. Translation: CARLPGQRDNEQFF.

This clonotype was observed at least ten times. This sequence joins TRBV20-1 and TRBJ2-3, with 7 bases lining up with TRBD2. The trim removed 6 bases at V and 8 bases at J, leaving 5 bases unmatched. CDR3 length: 11 residues. The germline CDR1 and CDR2 sequences are DFQATT and SNEGSKA (reference sequence). CDR3 nucleotide sequence: TGCAGTGCAGGACTAGTGGGTACGCAGTATTTT. Its protein is CSAGLVGTQYF.